The present TCR beta chain was sequenced within a study of T cell repertoires in aging, cancer and after chemotherapy. Study in general: Repeat sampling of healthy donors over several months to years showed clear clonal overlap.

TRB rearrangements spanning V, D and J were amplified using mixed TRB-A/B primers. MiXCR was run by TCRdb on the multiplex PCR reads, yielding one entry per CDR3 protein. The data hold 9,000 to 10,000 distinct CDR3 sequences, with around 22% observed a single time. TCR beta rearrangements were amplified from peripheral blood genomic DNA. This CDR3 is 12 amino acids long. The V segment lost 4 bases and the J segment 4 bases; nucleotides outside the gene matches: 3. Germline loops: CDR1 DFQATT, CDR2 SNEGSKA (reference sequence). This clonotype qualifies as medium-sized (0.01 to 0.1%). The genes are TRBV20-1 and TRBJ2-7, with 8 bases lining up with TRBD1. Sequencing was done on a sample of blood. The TCR sequence derives from a human donor in good health. The CDR3: CSANRQGYEQYF. The CDR3 bases are TGCAGTGCTAACAGACAGGGGTACGAGCAGTACTTC.